The rows below give T cell receptor beta chains drawn from one sample of a study of blood T cell repertoires in COVID-19. Sequencing was performed with immunoSEQ multiplex PCR; in TCRdb, only in-frame clones are kept and a portion is missing. Altogether about 98,000 clones are present, roughly 82% being singletons, with the ten largest covering 15% to 20%. The specimen was peripheral blood. These receptors originate from a man of 80 years or more with acute or convalescent COVID-19. The CDR3 runs from the conserved cysteine through the conserved F or W.

TRBV6-5,TRBJ1-3,CASMGHLSGNTIYF
TRBV29-1,TRBJ1-4,CSASWTATNEKLFF
TRBV7-6,TRBJ2-1,CASSLAGGPSNEQFF
TRBV5-8,TRBJ1-2,CASSARGTASNYGYTF
TRBV7-2,TRBJ2-5,CASSTSRGPEETQYF
TRBV7-9,TRBJ2-1,CASSPDGGSSYNEQFF
TRBV6-2/TRBV6-3,TRBJ2-3,CASSSPAGLADTQYF
TRBV27,TRBJ2-5,CASSFKPQETQYF
TRBV6-5,TRBJ2-7,CASSTGGYEQYF
TRBV7-2,TRBJ2-1,CASSFNRDNEQFF
TRBV2,TRBJ1-1,CASFPGNTEAFF
TRBV6-6,TRBJ1-2,CASTEDRSPNYGYTF
TRBV29-1,TRBJ2-7,CSVRLAGATYEQYF
TRBV4-3,TRBJ1-1,CASSSRQGRTEAFF
TRBV6-5,TRBJ1-6,CASSLDRRAPLHF
TRBV19,TRBJ2-5,CASSMQGGVETQYF
TRBV19,TRBJ1-5,CASRDRHSNQPQHF
TRBV7-9,TRBJ1-1,CASSSLTGVNTEAFF
TRBV19,TRBJ2-6,CASRRGQDAGANVLTF
TRBV7-2,TRBJ2-7,CASSLGGGAGSYEQYF
TRBV5-6,TRBJ2-3,CASSTGLDTQYF
TRBV7-8,TRBJ2-5,CASSRAGGRETQYF
TRBV11-2,TRBJ2-1,CASSLESGRGFF
TRBV19,TRBJ1-4,CASSILNIATNEKLFF
TRBV10-3,TRBJ2-1,CAISESLAYNEQFF
TRBV30,TRBJ2-3,CAWRGTRDTQYF
TRBV11-3,TRBJ2-7,CASSLASDYEQYF
TRBV11-2,TRBJ2-7,CASSDGRAGEQYF
TRBV14,TRBJ1-2,CASSQGARYGYTF
TRBV27,TRBJ2-5,CASSLSGLAQETQYF
TRBV19,TRBJ1-3,CATGDRANSGNTIYF
TRBV6-2/TRBV6-3,TRBJ2-7,CASSPPSGRIQNSYEQYF
TRBV5-1,TRBJ1-2,CASSAQGAGSYGYTF
TRBV18,TRBJ2-5,CASSPNTGVETQYF
TRBV19,TRBJ2-5,CASRMRFSGQQETQYF
TRBV18,TRBJ2-7,CASSPPPGQPTYEQYF
TRBV27,TRBJ1-1,CASSLRGLDTEAFF
TRBV19,TRBJ2-3,CASSISGGLAGASTDTQYF
TRBV5-1,TRBJ2-1,CASSWTTVAGYNEQFF
TRBV3-1/TRBV3-2,TRBJ2-2,CASSLRPPAGSTGELFF
TRBV9,TRBJ2-5,CASSVGLAGGQETQYF
TRBV24-1,TRBJ2-1,CATSSWGGGYDEQFF
TRBV6-5,TRBJ1-5,CASSLTGTSNQPQHF
TRBV12-5,TRBJ2-3,CASGLGLAGETDTQYF
TRBV4-2,TRBJ1-5,CASSQDWDFDQPQHF
TRBV6-2/TRBV6-3,TRBJ2-7,CASSYTADRVGLYEQYF
TRBV11-3,TRBJ1-1,CASSLAVNTEAFF
TRBV6-5,TRBJ2-7,CASSLTSGAYYEQYF
TRBV11-3,TRBJ2-5,CASSLTGTSGGEETQYF
TRBV7-2,TRBJ2-7,CASSRVTYEQYF
TRBV5-1,TRBJ1-1,CASSLRVNTEAFF
TRBV28,TRBJ1-1,CASSPNTGWYTEAFF
TRBV5-1,TRBJ1-5,CASSPQWGLEPQHF
TRBV28,TRBJ1-2,CASSRGRVVYGYTF
TRBV7-2,TRBJ2-5,CASSLAGGASGETQYF
TRBV19,TRBJ2-2,CASSIYSGRALGRTGELFF
TRBV2,TRBJ1-3,CASSGSPGNTIYF
TRBV28,TRBJ2-7,CASGTFSSYEQYF
TRBV11-2,TRBJ1-6,CASRHAGGSPLHF